Here is one T cell receptor beta chain with its context. Its antigen remains unidentified. This entry is derived from a study of OX40 agonist ivuxolimab in advanced cancers. General study points: Both CD4+ and CD8+ T cell populations in blood had undergone clonal expansion by week 6 at 0.1 to 3.0 mg/kg.

After removal of 3 bases from V and 4 bases from J, the junction contained 8 bases not matched to a gene. In germline, CDR1 is SGHNT, CDR2 YYREEE (reference sequence). This CDR3 is built from 15 residues. Profiled with immunoSEQ multiplex PCR; TCRdb holds only in-frame clones, not every one. The table has around 69,000 clones, approximately 80% seen once. The rearrangement joins TRBV5-4 to TRBJ1-1, with 8 bases aligning to TRBD1. Source: CD4+ or CD8+ T cells sorted from blood, taken in a trial of the OX40 agonist ivuxolimab. The sequence was collected from an adult with an advanced solid tumor such as melanoma, head and neck, liver or kidney cancer. CDR3 loop: CASSSPPGQGTEAFF. CDR3 nucleotide sequence: TGTGCCAGCAGCTCCCCGCCCGGACAGGGCACTGAAGCTTTCTTT.